These 17 T cell receptor beta chains came from one sample sequenced in a study of control samples from healthy donors and cancer patients. Here immunoSEQ multiplex PCR was the method, and the copy in TCRdb shows in-frame clones only, minus some. The top ten clones hold around 1.5% of a sample with over 150,000 clones, around nine tenths of them seen once. The sample was blood. The origin of the receptors is a man aged 25-40 years in good health.

This chain uses TRBV9 with TRBJ1-3, with D possibly matching TRBD1 (6 bases). V gave up 0 bases and J gave up 3 bases, with 13 bases separating them. CDR3 length: 16 amino acids. CDR1 is SGDLS and CDR2 is YYNGEE in the germline V gene. The CDR3 bases are TGTGCCAGCAGCGTAGGTTTGGACAGCCTTGGAAACACCATATATTTT. Its translation is CASSVGLDSLGNTIYF.

The rearrangement links TRBV23-1 to TRBJ1-5, with D possibly matching TRBD1 (5 bases). TRBV23-1 is labeled an ORF, and its function is uncertain. This CDR3 has 14 amino acids. Trimming shortened V by 4 bases and J by 3 bases, and 10 bases separated the two germline ends. The CDR3 DNA reads TGCGCCAGCAGTCGGGACGGACTCAATCAGCCCCAGCATTTT. Translation gives CASSRDGLNQPQHF.

The chain has TRBV3-1 (or the pseudogene TRBV3-2) and TRBJ2-7; TRBD1 is a possible D gene (5 bases). CDR3 length: 13 amino acids. Germline V gives CDR1 LGHDT, CDR2 YNNKEL (reference sequence). Trimming cost V 5 bases and J 7 bases, with 15 bases left between them. The chain's CDR3 is CASSGHDIREQYF. Here the CDR3 DNA reads TGTGCCAGCAGCGGACACGACATAAGGGAGCAGTACTTC.

The V gene is TRBV4-2, the J gene TRBJ1-6; 9 bases align to TRBD1. V shed 8 bases and J 8 bases; nucleotides not matched to a gene: 7. CDR1 is LGHNA and CDR2 is YNFKEQ in the germline V gene. The CDR3 totals 14 residues. The CDR3 nucleotides are TGTGCCAGCCGCCGAGGGACAGGGCATTCACCCCTCCACTTT. Amino acid sequence: CASRRGTGHSPLHF.

This clone occurred once. V is TRBV5-6 and J is TRBJ2-1, with 10 bases identical to TRBD2. Germline CDR1 is SGHDT and CDR2 is YYEEEE. This CDR3 is built from 15 residues. With 2 bases clipped from V and 6 bases from J, the junction kept 5 bases outside the gene matches. As DNA, the CDR3 is TGTGCCAGCAGCTTACGGGGACTAGCGACCAATGAGCAGTTCTTC. This codes for CASSLRGLATNEQFF.

This chain links TRBV18 with TRBJ1-1, with TRBD1 as a possible D gene (6 bases). The CDR3 totals 13 residues. The V and J ends lost 6 bases and 1 base respectively, with 9 bases between them. Per the germline V gene, CDR1 is KGHSH and CDR2 is LQKENI. The CDR3 loop is CASSQTGNTEAFF. CDR3 in DNA: TGTGCCAGCTCTCAGACAGGGAACACTGAAGCTTTCTTT.

This clone was picked up one time. The rearrangement links TRBV19 to TRBJ1-2; D perhaps matches TRBD1 (5 bases). Per the germline V gene, CDR1 is LNHDA and CDR2 is SQIVND (reference sequence). This CDR3 has 13 amino acids. Trimming took 7 bases from V and 8 from J, leaving 17 bases between them. The CDR3 DNA reads as TGTGCCAGTACCGACTCGGGGCGGCTGGGCTACACCTTC. Translating it yields CASTDSGRLGYTF.

The V gene is TRBV12-3 or TRBV12-4, the J gene TRBJ1-1, with D perhaps matching TRBD1 (5 bases). The CDR3 consists of 12 residues. The ends were cut back, 3 bases at V and 5 bases at J, with 7 bases in the middle. The CDR3: CASSFRGTEAFF. CDR3 bases: TGTGCCAGCAGTTTTCGGGGGACTGAAGCTTTCTTT.

The rearrangement uses TRBV9 and TRBJ1-2, with TRBD1 as a possible D gene (5 bases). V dropped 0 bases and J dropped 4 bases, with 10 bases sitting between them. The length of the CDR3 is 14 residues. Germline V gene lookup returns CDR1 SGDLS and CDR2 YYNGEE. This CDR3 reads CASSVAGLAYGYTF. CDR3 sequence (DNA): TGTGCCAGCAGCGTAGCGGGACTCGCCTATGGCTACACCTTC. Drawing the rest from reference TRBV9 and TRBJ1-2, the complete variable domain is DSGVTQTPKHLITATGQRVTLRCSPRSGDLSVYWYQQSLDQGLQFLIQYYNGEERAKGNILERFSAQQFPDLHSELNLSSLELGDSALYFCASSVAGLAYGYTFGSGTRLTVV.

The chain joins TRBV9 to TRBJ1-6, with D perhaps matching TRBD1 (5 bases). This CDR3 region has 12 residues. Trimming took off 6 bases at V and 9 bases at J, with 10 bases between the two ends. Germline V gives CDR1 SGDLS, CDR2 YYNGEE. CDR3 nucleotide sequence: TGTGCCAGCACCGATGGGGGTTCACCCCTCCACTTT. Translating it yields CASTDGGSPLHF.

This chain connects TRBV7-3 to TRBJ2-1; 7 bases agree with TRBD2. The CDR3 loop spans 15 amino acids. V lost 2 bases, J lost 0 bases, and 1 base stayed unmatched. Germline CDR1 and CDR2: SGHTA and FQGTGA. Written as DNA, the CDR3 is TGTGCCAGCAGCTTAGCGGGGGACTCCTACAATGAGCAGTTCTTC. Translation gives CASSLAGDSYNEQFF.

CDR3 bases: TGCGCCAGCAGCCAAGACGTGGGGGGGAGGTACAATGAGCAGTTCTTC. The encoded protein is CASSQDVGGRYNEQFF. The chain joins TRBV4-1 to TRBJ2-1; 7 bases agree with TRBD2. CDR1 and CDR2 (germline): MGHRA, YSYEKL. Trimming took 0 bases from V and 4 from J; bases not matched to a gene: 6. The CDR3 is 16 amino acids.

The chain combines TRBV10-3 with TRBJ2-7; D gene uncertain. The V and J ends lost 2 bases and 6 bases respectively, with 11 bases between them. Germline CDR1 ENHRY, CDR2 SYGVKD. The CDR3 is 13 amino acids. CDR3 protein: CAISEAPSSEQYF. DNA of the CDR3: TGTGCCATCAGTGAGGCCCCCTCGTCCGAGCAGTACTTC.

The chain joins TRBV5-4 to TRBJ2-3, with D possibly matching TRBD2 (5 bases). Germline V gives CDR1 SGHNT, CDR2 YYREEE (reference sequence). The CDR3 covers 17 residues. V lost 0 bases to trimming and J lost 0 bases, with 14 bases between them. CDR3 sequence (DNA): TGTGCCAGCAGCTTGGTTTCGCGGACTGCTAGCACAGATACGCAGTATTTT. This codes for CASSLVSRTASTDTQYF.

This chain uses TRBV10-1 with TRBJ2-7; a weak D match, TRBD2 (5 bases). The CDR3 sequence is 12 residues long. V lost 5 bases, J lost 6 bases, and 11 bases lay in between. Germline CDR1 is WNHNN and CDR2 is SYGVQD (reference sequence). Written as DNA, the CDR3 is TGCGCCAGCAGTCCGGGATGGGGCGAGCAGTACTTC. The encoded protein is CASSPGWGEQYF.

J is TRBJ1-2 and V is TRBV30, with TRBD1 identical over 9 bases. CDR3 length: 14 residues. The V gene's germline CDR1 is GTSNPN and CDR2 SVGIG (reference sequence). Trimming removed 3 bases from V and 5 bases from J; junction bases left unmatched: 7. The CDR3 reads CAWRPGQGGYGYTF. CDR3 bases: TGTGCCTGGAGACCGGGACAGGGAGGGTATGGCTACACCTTC. Supplemented by reference TRBV30 and TRBJ1-2, the full variable domain reads SQTIHQWPATLVQPVGSPLSLECTVEGTSNPNLYWYRQAAGRGLQLLFYSVGIGQISSEVPQNLSASRPQDRQFILSSKKLLLSDSGFYLCAWRPGQGGYGYTFGSGTRLTVV.

This chain joins TRBV5-6 and TRBJ2-7, with 7 bases lining up with TRBD1. The CDR3 sequence is 14 residues long. J was trimmed by 0 bases and V by 3 bases; bases with no gene match: 3. Germline assignment: CDR1 SGHDT and CDR2 YYEEEE. Here the CDR3 DNA reads TGTGCCAGCAGCTACGGGACAGCCTCCTACGAGCAGTACTTC. This codes for CASSYGTASYEQYF.